The 3 T cell receptor beta chains presented below share a single source sample, sequenced in a study of blood T cell repertoires in COVID-19. The protocol was immunoSEQ multiplex PCR, while the TCRdb copy is restricted to in-frame clones and leaves out a portion. There are under 500,000 clones in the sample; 87% occur only once, and roughly 1.8% lies in the top ten. Sequencing was performed on PBMCs or T cells enriched from blood (not recorded which). The receptors shown here come from a woman younger than 30 with acute COVID-19.

The V gene is TRBV4-1, the J gene TRBJ2-6; 11 bases agree with TRBD1. V lost 1 base and J lost 4; bases outside the gene matches: 12. The CDR3 contains 20 residues. From germline, CDR1 is MGHRA and CDR2 YSYEKL. In DNA form, the CDR3 reads TGCGCCAGCAGCCAAGCGGTCAGGGGGACAGGGGGGAGAGGGGCCAACGTCCTGACTTTC. Translated, it gives CASSQAVRGTGGRGANVLTF.

The chain carries TRBV5-4 and TRBJ1-2; 12 nucleotides agree with TRBD1. The ends lost 0 bases at V and 6 bases at J; junction bases unmatched: 9. Looked up from germline, CDR1 is SGHNT and CDR2 is YYREEE (reference sequence). This CDR3 has 17 residues. CDR3 nucleotide sequence: TGTGCCAGCAGCTTGGGTGGGACAGGGGGCCCTGGGGATGGCTACACCTTC. This translates into CASSLGGTGGPGDGYTF.

J is TRBJ1-1 and V is TRBV12-3 or TRBV12-4; D unclear. The CDR3 contains 11 residues. Trimming removed 3 bases from V and 10 bases from J, with 9 bases in between. The CDR3 DNA is TGTGCCAGCAGTTTTCTGACTCGAGCTTTCTTT. Translating it yields CASSFLTRAFF.